This is a list of T cell receptor beta chains from one sample in a study of shared clonotypes between healthy human individuals. The data were produced by immunoSEQ multiplex PCR, yet TCRdb's version contains in-frame clones alone and is incomplete. The profile shows about 2.1 million clones, 85% to 95% of them singletons. The source material was naive CD8+ T cells from PBMCs. All receptors derive from a man aged 18 to 35 in good health. Some clones in this sample may be carry-over from other donors' samples. The CDR3 runs from the conserved cysteine through the conserved F or W. Fields, in order: clone size, V gene, J gene, D gene, CDR3 DNA, CDR3 protein. A D gene is named only where the DNA matches it firmly. Clone size is given for some rows only: seen once, a few or many times, or a class if the clone is expanded.

-	TRBV16	TRBJ1-2	TRBD1	TGTGCCAGCAGCCAATCGATAAGGACAGGCCTCTATGGCTACACCTTC	CASSQSIRTGLYGYTF
-	TRBV9	TRBJ2-6	-	TGTGCCAGCAGCCACCACGCCTCTGGGGCCAACGTCCTGACTTTC	CASSHHASGANVLTF
-	TRBV28	TRBJ2-7	-	TGTGCCAGCAGTTTGCCAGGGGCCTGGCGGGAGCAGTACTTC	CASSLPGAWREQYF
-	TRBV19	TRBJ1-5	-	TGTGCCAGTAGTATCTGGGGGGGAGGGAATCAGCCCCAGCATTTT	CASSIWGGGNQPQHF
-	TRBV19	TRBJ2-5	-	TGTGCCAGTAGTATCCGGGGAGGTTGGGAGACCCAGTACTTC	CASSIRGGWETQYF
-	TRBV7-3	TRBJ1-1	TRBD1	TGTGCCAGCAGCCCACCTAGACAGGGTCGGAACACTGAAGCTTTCTTT	CASSPPRQGRNTEAFF
-	TRBV9	TRBJ2-3	-	TGTGCCAGCAGCATAGAGGGTTCCAGCGGGACAGTGTGGGATACGCAGTATTTT	CASSIEGSSGTVWDTQYF
-	TRBV6-5	TRBJ1-1	-	TGTGCCAGCACTCTAGGACTCAACACTGAAGCTTTCTTT	CASTLGLNTEAFF
-	TRBV27	TRBJ2-7	TRBD1	TGTGCCAGCAGTCAGCGACAGGGGTCCTACGAGCAGTACTTC	CASSQRQGSYEQYF
-	TRBV29-1	TRBJ1-2	TRBD1	TGCAGCGCACAGGGGGCGGGTGCTGGCTACACCTTC	CSAQGAGAGYTF
-	TRBV27	TRBJ2-6	-	TGTGCCAGCAGTTTATTACAGGTTCACTCTGGGGCCAACGTCCTGACTTTC	CASSLLQVHSGANVLTF
once	TRBV29-1	TRBJ2-3	-	TGCAGCGTTGGTGGGGGCACAGATACGCAGTATTTT	CSVGGGTDTQYF
-	TRBV11-2	TRBJ2-4	-	TGTGCCAGCAGCTCGGCTTCTGACGTTCTAGCCAAAAACATTCAGTACTTC	CASSSASDVLAKNIQYF
-	TRBV25-1	TRBJ1-2	TRBD1	TGTGCCAGCAGACAGGGGTATGGCTACACCTTC	CASRQGYGYTF
-	TRBV4-1	TRBJ2-1	TRBD2	TGCGCCAGCAGCGGCATGGGACTAGCGGGAGCCCTTGAGCAGTTCTTC	CASSGMGLAGALEQFF
-	TRBV29-1	TRBJ2-1	TRBD2	TGCAGCGTTGAATCCCCTAGCGGGAGTTTTAGTGAGCAGTTCTTC	CSVESPSGSFSEQFF
-	TRBV11-2	TRBJ1-1	-	TGTGCCAGCAGCTTAGCAGCGGGCACTGAAGCTTTCTTT	CASSLAAGTEAFF
once	TRBV7-9	TRBJ2-1	-	TGTGCCAGCAGCTTAGTGGGGGGTGCCTACAATGAGCAGTTCTTC	CASSLVGGAYNEQFF
-	TRBV11-3	TRBJ2-1	-	TGTGCCAGCAGGGGCGGGACAAACGAGCAGTTCTTC	CASRGGTNEQFF
-	TRBV18	TRBJ2-7	-	TGTGCCAGCTCACCTCGATACGAGCAGTACTTC	CASSPRYEQYF
once	TRBV6-6	TRBJ1-2	-	TGTGCCAGCAGCCAAGACCCAAACTATGGCTACACCTTC	CASSQDPNYGYTF
-	TRBV5-6	TRBJ2-7	-	TGTGCCAGCAGCTACGGGGGCTCCTACGAGCAGTACTTC	CASSYGGSYEQYF
-	TRBV5-1	TRBJ2-5	-	TGCGCCAGCAGCTTGGGTGGGCAGCCGATCCAAGAGACCCAGTACTTC	CASSLGGQPIQETQYF
-	TRBV4-1	TRBJ1-2	-	TGCGCCAGCAGCCATACAGGGAGCTATGGCTACACCTTC	CASSHTGSYGYTF
-	TRBV27	TRBJ2-7	TRBD2	TGTGCCAGCAGTTTAATACTAGCGGGAGGGCCTATCGAGCAGTACTTC	CASSLILAGGPIEQYF
-	TRBV2	TRBJ2-3	TRBD2	TGTGCCAGCTCCCGACTAGCGGGAGCCACAGATACGCAGTATTTT	CASSRLAGATDTQYF
-	TRBV19	TRBJ2-1	TRBD1	TGTGCCAGTAGCCCGTACCGGGACAGCCAGTTCTTC	CASSPYRDSQFF
-	TRBV27	TRBJ2-5	-	TGTGCCAGCAGTCCCTTCGGAGCCATCCCCATCGATAAAGAGACCCAGTACTTC	CASSPFGAIPIDKETQYF
-	TRBV7-2	TRBJ1-3	TRBD1	TGTGCCAGCAGCCCCCGGACAGGGGGGTTTGGAAACACCATATATTTT	CASSPRTGGFGNTIYF
-	TRBV7-2	TRBJ2-2	-	TGTGCCAGCAGCTTAGGAGCCGCGAGCACCGGGGAGCTGTTTTTT	CASSLGAASTGELFF
-	TRBV6-4	TRBJ2-1	TRBD2	TGTGCCAGCAGTAACCTAGCGGGAGGGCTGGCGGAGCAGTTCTTC	CASSNLAGGLAEQFF
once	TRBV13	TRBJ2-5	-	TGTGCCAGCAGCCGCCGGGCCTCTCAAGAGACCCAGTACTTC	CASSRRASQETQYF
-	TRBV19	TRBJ1-1	TRBD1	TGTGCCAGTAGTATCCCGGGACAGGGGACTGAAGCTTTCTTT	CASSIPGQGTEAFF
-	TRBV10-3	TRBJ1-1	-	TGTGCCATCAGTGAGTCGATTGCACCGCTGAACACTGAAGCTTTCTTT	CAISESIAPLNTEAFF
few	TRBV11-2	TRBJ2-7	-	TGTGCCAGCAGTTACGACGGTATCGCCTACGAGCAGTACTTC	CASSYDGIAYEQYF
-	TRBV19	TRBJ2-1	TRBD1	TGTGCCAGTAGGTTCAGGGGGTCCTACAATGAGCAGTTCTTC	CASRFRGSYNEQFF
-	TRBV28	TRBJ2-7	TRBD1	TGTGCCAGCAGTTCCCAGGGGGAAGCTTGGTACGAGCAGTACTTC	CASSSQGEAWYEQYF
-	TRBV7-8	TRBJ1-1	TRBD1	TGTGCCAGCAGCGCCGGACAGGGCTTCAAAGCTTTCTTT	CASSAGQGFKAFF
-	TRBV9	TRBJ2-1	TRBD2	TGTGCCAGCAGCTTAAAGACTAGCGGGTCCCTAGATGGGCAGTTCTTC	CASSLKTSGSLDGQFF
-	TRBV15	TRBJ1-3	-	TGTGCCACCAGCAGAGATCTGGAAGGCTCTGGAAACACCATATATTTT	CATSRDLEGSGNTIYF
-	TRBV6-6	TRBJ1-2	TRBD1	TGTGCCAGCGGGGACAGGGTTGGCGGCTACACCTTC	CASGDRVGGYTF
-	TRBV6-1	TRBJ1-1	-	TGTGCCAGCAGTGAATGGGGGCTGGACACTGAAGCTTTCTTT	CASSEWGLDTEAFF
-	TRBV19	TRBJ2-3	-	TGTGCCAGTAGTATACTGGGGAACACAGATACGCAGTATTTT	CASSILGNTDTQYF
once	TRBV4-3	TRBJ1-2	-	TGCGCCAGCAGCCAAGAAGGGTCGGGGGGGCTAGCTAACTATGGCTACACCTTC	CASSQEGSGGLANYGYTF
-	TRBV7-3	TRBJ2-3	TRBD2	TGTGCCAGCAGCTCACAGCGGGAGGGCCGTACAGATACGCAGTATTTT	CASSSQREGRTDTQYF
-	TRBV6-5	TRBJ2-1	TRBD2	TGTGCCAGCAGGGCGGGAGGGCCCAACAATGAGCAGTTCTTC	CASRAGGPNNEQFF
-	TRBV29-1	TRBJ2-3	TRBD1	TGCAGCGTAACAGGGGGCGAGTTCACAGATACGCAGTATTTT	CSVTGGEFTDTQYF
-	TRBV28	TRBJ1-1	-	TGTGCCAGCACCGGGTTGGGCCTGGAGAACACTGAAGCTTTCTTT	CASTGLGLENTEAFF